Presented here are 23 T cell receptor beta chains from one specimen sequenced in a study of human T cells and chemical hapten exposure. Each CDR3 protein is one row after TCRdb ran MiXCR on the RACE reads. Of 55,000 to 85,000 distinct CDR3 sequences in the sample, roughly 9.2% were seen once. The time point is: patch test 1, 2 weeks after DPC sensitization. The treatment was: therapeutic diphenylcyclopropenone sensitization with weekly scalp DPC. The material was whole blood, obtained in connection with sensitization to the hapten diphenylcyclopropenone (DPC). The receptor set was obtained from a woman aged 40 to 55 with alopecia areata. Some clones in this sample may be carry-over from other donors' samples.

This clonotype was found many times. This chain links TRBV19 with TRBJ1-5; perhaps TRBD1 as D (6 bases). Germline values: CDR1 LNHDA, CDR2 SQIVND (reference sequence). This CDR3 spans 16 amino acids. The V end was cut by 6 bases, the J end by 0 bases, with 15 bases between. Written as DNA, the CDR3 is TGTGCCAGTAGCAACAGGGAGTTGAATAGCAATCAGCCCCAGCATTTT. It translates to CASSNRELNSNQPQHF. The full variable domain, completed using reference TRBV19 and TRBJ1-5, is DGGITQSPKYLFRKEGQNVTLSCEQNLNHDAMYWYRQDPGQGLRLIYYSQIVNDFQKGDIAEGYSVSREKKESFPLTVTSAQKNPTAFYLCASSNRELNSNQPQHFGDGTRLSIL.

This clonotype was observed at least ten times. The V and J genes are TRBV7-9 and TRBJ1-5; D remains ambiguous. V was shortened by 6 bases and J by 5 bases, with 8 bases between the two germline ends. The CDR3 loop spans 12 amino acids. Germline values: CDR1 SEHNR, CDR2 FQNEAQ (reference sequence). The CDR3 coding sequence is TGTGCCAGCAGTCTTCCCCATCAGCCCCAGCATTTT. Translation: CASSLPHQPQHF.

This clonotype has just a few counts. The chain links TRBV14 to TRBJ1-6; a possible D gene is TRBD1 (5 bases). The CDR3 consists of 14 residues. V dropped 4 bases and J dropped 10 bases, with 14 bases sitting between them. CDR1 and CDR2 (germline): SGHDN, FVKESK. Written as DNA, the CDR3 is TGTGCCAGCAGCCGTATAACGGGGGACTCACCCCTCCACTTT. It translates to CASSRITGDSPLHF.

The sample holds many counts of this clonotype. Here the CDR3 DNA reads TGTGCCAGCAGCCAAGAGTGGGGGGCCCAGTTCTTC. The encoded protein is CASSQEWGAQFF. The chain has TRBV4-2 and TRBJ2-1; D tentatively fits TRBD1 or TRBD2 (6 bases each). V dropped 0 bases and J dropped 13 bases, with 10 bases sitting between them. The CDR3 covers 12 residues. CDR1 and CDR2 (germline): LGHNA, YNFKEQ.

This clonotype was seen repeatedly, ten times or more. The chain uses TRBV9 and TRBJ2-1; tentative D call: TRBD2 (5 bases). Germline V gene lookup returns CDR1 SGDLS and CDR2 YYNGEE. Deletions cut 0 bases from V and 9 bases from J, with 13 bases between. There are 14 residues in the CDR3. The CDR3 region is CASSVGGVLAEQFF. The CDR3 DNA sequence: TGTGCCAGCAGCGTAGGGGGAGTATTAGCTGAGCAGTTCTTC.

This clonotype was picked up many times. This chain joins TRBV9 and TRBJ1-2; TRBD1 might be the D (6 bases). CDR1 is SGDLS and CDR2 is YYNGEE in the germline V gene. This CDR3 region has 14 residues. V dropped 4 bases and J dropped 8 bases, with 18 bases sitting between them. The CDR3 bases are TGTGCCAGCAGCCTCCTGGGAGGGGGATGGGGCTACACCTTC. Its translation is CASSLLGGGWGYTF.

This clonotype was counted between two and nine times. The CDR3 DNA reads TGTGCCAGCAGCCAAGAACGGACCAGGGTCGATGAGCAGTTCTTC. It encodes CASSQERTRVDEQFF. This chain uses TRBV4-2 with TRBJ2-1, with D possibly matching TRBD1 (5 bases). Trimming removed 0 bases at V and 8 bases at J, with 14 bases between. This CDR3 is 15 amino acids long. The germline V gene has CDR1 LGHNA and CDR2 YNFKEQ.

V is TRBV12-3 or TRBV12-4 and J is TRBJ1-4; D gene uncertain. The V end lost 6 bases, the J end lost 6 bases, and 8 bases lay between the germline ends. The CDR3 contains 12 residues. CDR3 DNA: TGTGCCAGCAGCAAGACCGATGAAAAACTGTTTTTT. Encoded protein: CASSKTDEKLFF.

This clonotype was seen repeatedly, ten times or more. This chain links TRBV12-3 or TRBV12-4 with TRBJ2-3, with unresolved D. V was cut by 5 bases and J by 6 bases, with 9 bases left in between. This CDR3 has 12 residues. The DNA of the CDR3 is TGTGCCAGCAGTCTCATACGGGATACGCAGTATTTT. Translation: CASSLIRDTQYF.

This clonotype occurred many times. The gene calls are TRBV6-4 and TRBJ2-1, with 7 bases that match TRBD2. With V trimmed by 6 bases and J by 4 bases, 6 bases remained unmatched. Germline V CDR1 and CDR2: MRHNA, SNTAGT. There are 14 residues in the CDR3. CDR3 sequence: CASSRLADYNEQFF. The CDR3 coding sequence is TGTGCCAGCAGCCGTCTAGCGGATTACAATGAGCAGTTCTTC.

This clonotype showed up many times. The chain carries TRBV30 and TRBJ2-2, with TRBD2 as a possible D gene (5 bases). Germline loops: CDR1 GTSNPN, CDR2 SVGIG (reference sequence). V lost 0 bases to trimming and J lost 3 bases, with 14 bases between them. This CDR3 contains 16 residues. CDR3: CAWSVHPPGDTGELFF. Written as DNA, the CDR3 is TGTGCCTGGAGTGTACACCCCCCCGGGGACACCGGGGAGCTGTTTTTT.

V gene TRBV7-9 combines with J gene TRBJ2-3; D gene uncertain. Trimming removed 5 bases from V and 6 bases from J, with 18 bases in between. CDR3 length: 15 residues. The germline V gene encodes CDR1 SEHNR and CDR2 FQNEAQ (reference sequence). The CDR3 protein is CASSPWSSRHDTQYF. CDR3 DNA: TGTGCCAGCAGCCCCTGGTCGAGCAGGCATGATACGCAGTATTTT.

This clonotype has at least ten counts. This rearrangement joins TRBV11-2 to TRBJ1-5; weak D call: TRBD1 (5 bases). The CDR3 has 15 amino acids. The V end lost 0 bases, the J end lost 5 bases, and 11 bases lay between the germline ends. The germline V gene encodes CDR1 SGHAT and CDR2 FQNNGV. CDR3 amino acids: CASSLDVGVDQPQHF. DNA of the CDR3: TGTGCCAGCAGCTTAGATGTAGGGGTTGATCAGCCCCAGCATTTT.

The chain combines TRBV7-6 with TRBJ2-1; 8 nucleotides align to TRBD1. This CDR3 is built from 12 residues. Looked up from germline, CDR1 is SGHVS and CDR2 is FNYEAQ. The V gene end was trimmed by 11 bases and the J gene end by 8 bases; junction bases not matched to a gene: 8. The CDR3 sequence: CASGQGVDEQFF. CDR3 DNA: TGTGCCTCTGGACAGGGTGTCGATGAGCAGTTCTTC. Together with reference TRBV7-6 and TRBJ2-1, the CDR3 gives the full variable domain: GAGVSQSPRYKVTKRGQDVALRCDPISGHVSLYWYRQALGQGPEFLTYFNYEAQQDKSGLPNDRFSAERPEGSISTLTIQRTEQRDSAMYRCASGQGVDEQFFGPGTRLTVL.

This clonotype came up many times. The chain combines TRBV5-6 with TRBJ2-7; D is unresolved. Germline CDR1 and CDR2: SGHDT and YYEEEE. V was clipped by 2 bases and J by 0 bases, with 9 bases between them. This CDR3 comprises 14 residues. The CDR3 DNA reads as TGTGCCAGCAGCTTTAGGAGACACTCCTACGAGCAGTACTTC. Amino acid sequence: CASSFRRHSYEQYF.

This clonotype was counted ten times or more. This chain uses TRBV7-2 with TRBJ2-5; TRBD1 matches 7 bases. The V gene end was trimmed by 2 bases and the J gene end by 4 bases; junction bases not matched to a gene: 4. The CDR3 is 14 amino acids. CDR1 and CDR2 (germline): SGHTA, FQGNSA. The chain's CDR3 is CASSLNRGRETQYF. CDR3 DNA sequence: TGTGCCAGCAGCTTAAACAGGGGTAGAGAGACCCAGTACTTC.

This clonotype showed up many times. CDR3 nucleotide sequence: TGTGCCAGCTCACCCGCTAGGGATCTCACCGGGGAGCTGTTTTTT. Amino acid sequence: CASSPARDLTGELFF. The chain carries TRBV18 and TRBJ2-2; no clear D. The V end was cut by 3 bases, the J end by 4 bases, with 12 bases between. This CDR3 is 15 amino acids long. Germline CDR1 is KGHSH and CDR2 is LQKENI.

This clonotype was counted at least ten times. The genes are TRBV4-3 and TRBJ2-4; TRBD2 agrees at 10 bases. The germline V gene has CDR1 LGHNA and CDR2 YSLEER. V dropped 1 base and J dropped 6; count of bases not matched to a gene: 6. The CDR3 is 16 residues long. The CDR3 loop is CASSQAPAGGGNIQYF. CDR3 sequence (DNA): TGCGCCAGCAGCCAAGCCCCAGCGGGGGGGGGAAACATTCAGTACTTC.

This clonotype was detected many times. The rearrangement links TRBV4-2 to TRBJ2-1, with D unresolved. The V gene's germline CDR1 is LGHNA and CDR2 YNFKEQ. V was trimmed by 4 bases and J by 5 bases, leaving 12 bases between them. The CDR3 runs 14 residues. The CDR3 DNA follows: TGTGCCAGCAGCCCCAAAAGACCGGACAATGAGCAGTTCTTC. Translating gives CASSPKRPDNEQFF.

This clonotype was observed many times. The genes are TRBV4-2 and TRBJ2-7; 8 bases map to TRBD2. The CDR3 contains 15 residues. Unmatched junction bases numbered 4, after V lost 3 bases and J lost 0 bases. Germline loops: CDR1 LGHNA, CDR2 YNFKEQ. Here the CDR3 DNA reads TGTGCCAGCAGCCAGCGGGGGGCCGACTCCTACGAGCAGTACTTC. It specifies CASSQRGADSYEQYF.

This clonotype was detected ten times or more. V gene TRBV5-6 combines with J gene TRBJ1-2; D not certain. The CDR3 length is 13 residues. The ends were cut back, 3 bases at V and 3 bases at J, with 9 bases in the middle. The germline V gene encodes CDR1 SGHDT and CDR2 YYEEEE. DNA of the CDR3: TGTGCCAGCAGCTCCTTTGAGGACTATGGCTACACCTTC. Translated: CASSSFEDYGYTF.

In its sample, this clonotype was seen many times. The J gene is TRBJ1-5, the V gene TRBV2, with a possible D match to TRBD1 (5 bases). The V end was cut by 0 bases, the J end by 3 bases, with 12 bases between. The CDR3 runs to 16 residues. Germline CDR1 is SNHLY and CDR2 is FYNNEI. The CDR3 DNA sequence: TGTGCCAGCAGTGAAGCGTTTGGGACCCTCAATCAGCCCCAGCATTTT. Residues: CASSEAFGTLNQPQHF.

This clonotype was picked up many times. The chain links TRBV7-2 to TRBJ1-6, with no clear D. CDR1 and CDR2 (germline): SGHTA, FQGNSA. The CDR3 sequence is 15 residues long. V lost 0 bases to trimming and J lost 7 bases, with 10 bases between them. CDR3 in DNA: TGTGCCAGCAGCTTAGCCCAGACTGAGAATTCACCCCTCCACTTT. It yields the protein CASSLAQTENSPLHF.